One T cell receptor (beta chain) is described in this entry. Its antigen is unknown. The data stem from a study of T cells expressing NK-cell markers. The study, taken as a whole, reports: It is unclear if expanded NKG2C-expressing clones target HCMV antigens.

The CDR3 is 15 residues long. Germline-derived CDR1 and CDR2 are SGHTA and FQGTGA. TCRdb reprocessed the 5' RACE reads, with one entry per CDR3 protein and no DNA. Seen in this sample are some 440,000 distinct CDR3 sequences; the ten most common clones hold 1.4%. This chain links TRBV7-3 with TRBJ1-1; TCRdb picks TRBD1, but there is no DNA to check that call. This TCR derives from a woman between 45 and 60 years old in good health. Source material: blood T cells: a sorted CD56 or NKG2C T cell subset, CD4+ or CD8+ T cells, or bulk PBMC T cells (not recorded which). CDR3 amino acids: CASSPSGGLGTEAFF.